These 27 T cell receptor beta chains were all obtained from the same sample, sequenced in a study of blood T cell repertoires in COVID-19. Some clones are missing from TCRdb's copy, which holds only in-frame ones; the method was immunoSEQ multiplex PCR. The sample lists 150,000 to 250,000 clones, around 82% occurring once. Sequences were obtained from PBMCs or T cells enriched from blood (not recorded which). Receptors were obtained from a man in his forties or fifties who had recovered from COVID-19.

This clone was found a few times. The rearrangement joins TRBV19 to TRBJ1-2, with 7 bases fitting TRBD1. With 6 bases clipped from V and 2 bases from J, the junction kept 6 bases outside the gene matches. This CDR3 spans 14 amino acids. The germline V gene encodes CDR1 LNHDA and CDR2 SQIVND (reference sequence). The CDR3 DNA is TGTGCCAGTAGCAGGTCACAGGGGAACTATGGCTACACCTTC. Protein product: CASSRSQGNYGYTF.

The chain has TRBV30 and TRBJ2-7, with TRBD2 matching over 8 bases. V lost 1 base, J lost 2 bases, and 4 bases stayed unmatched. This CDR3 has 14 residues. The germline CDR1 and CDR2 sequences are GTSNPN and SVGIG (reference sequence). In DNA, the CDR3 is TGTGCCTGGAGTGGTAGCGGGGTTACCTACGAGCAGTACGTC. Encoded protein: CAWSGSGVTYEQYV.

This chain links TRBV2 with TRBJ1-1; D is undetermined. The germline gives CDR1 SNHLY, CDR2 FYNNEI. Trimming pared 6 bases from V and 0 bases from J, leaving 5 bases between. The CDR3 is made up of 12 amino acids. The CDR3 nucleotides read TGTGCCAGCAGACGGGTGAACACTGAAGCTTTCTTT. Translation gives CASRRVNTEAFF.

This sequence joins TRBV9 and TRBJ1-1, with D tentatively TRBD1 (5 bases). Germline V gene lookup returns CDR1 SGDLS and CDR2 YYNGEE. The CDR3 consists of 13 residues. V lost 10 bases and J lost 1, with 14 bases in between. The CDR3 is CASRGFPNTEAFF. CDR3 coding DNA: TGTGCCTCACGGGGGTTTCCGAACACTGAAGCTTTCTTT.

V and J are TRBV9 and TRBJ2-3; 8 bases match TRBD1. The length of the CDR3 is 14 residues. The germline gives CDR1 SGDLS, CDR2 YYNGEE. With V trimmed by 3 bases and J by 4 bases, 4 bases remained unmatched. This CDR3 reads CASSGHRGSDTQYF. The CDR3 nucleotides read TGTGCCAGCAGCGGACACAGGGGGTCAGATACGCAGTATTTT.

This clone was detected once. This chain uses TRBV7-3 with TRBJ2-5; 11 bases are shared with TRBD2. V lost 2 bases to trimming and J lost 4 bases; unmatched junction nucleotides: 0. Per germline, CDR1 SGHTA and CDR2 FQGTGA. The CDR3 runs to 14 residues. The CDR3 sequence is CASSLGTSGETQYF. The CDR3 DNA is TGTGCCAGCAGCTTAGGGACTAGCGGAGAGACCCAGTACTTC.

V and J are TRBV7-9 and TRBJ1-1; D ambiguous. The CDR3 contains 13 residues. Trimming shortened V by 7 bases and J by 4 bases, and 13 bases separated the two germline ends. From germline, CDR1 is SEHNR and CDR2 FQNEAQ (reference sequence). The CDR3 protein is CASTRVGSTEAFF. The CDR3 nucleotides read TGTGCCAGCACCCGAGTGGGGAGCACTGAAGCTTTCTTT.

This chain links TRBV4-3 with TRBJ1-2; TRBD1 matches 8 bases. The CDR3 is 17 residues long. V lost 0 bases to trimming and J lost 5 bases; unmatched junction nucleotides: 11. From germline, CDR1 is LGHNA and CDR2 YSLEER. The CDR3 loop is CASSQDLGTGPAYGYTF. CDR3 nucleotide sequence: TGCGCCAGCAGCCAAGATCTTGGGACAGGACCCGCTTATGGCTACACCTTC.

This clone has a handful of counts. The V and J genes are TRBV7-9 and TRBJ1-5, with 11 bases lining up with TRBD1. This CDR3 is built from 17 residues. J gave up 6 bases and V 5 bases, and 12 bases lay outside the gene matches. Germline-derived CDR1 and CDR2 are SEHNR and FQNEAQ (reference sequence). CDR3 DNA: TGTGCCAGCAGCCCTCAGGGCGGACAGGGGGCCGGTCAGCCCCAGCATTTT. Translated, it gives CASSPQGGQGAGQPQHF.

The chain recombines TRBV7-2 with TRBJ2-7, with TRBD2 matching 12 bases. The V and J ends lost 4 bases and 6 bases, in that order; junction bases with no gene match: 13. In germline, CDR1 is SGHTA, CDR2 FQGNSA. This CDR3 has 17 residues. The CDR3 bases are TGTGCCAGCAGCTCCGGGAGACTAGCGGGAGCTTTGGGCGAGCAGTACGTC. Its protein is CASSSGRLAGALGEQYV.

The chain employs TRBV30 and TRBJ2-7; the D gene is possibly TRBD2 (6 bases). This CDR3 is built from 15 residues. Germline V gives CDR1 GTSNPN, CDR2 SVGIG (reference sequence). V was shortened by 0 bases and J by 5 bases, with 17 bases between the two germline ends. The CDR3 reads CAWSVQTAGEDEQYF. The CDR3 DNA follows: TGTGCCTGGAGTGTACAGACAGCCGGGGAGGACGAGCAGTACTTC.

The chain uses TRBV9 and TRBJ2-1; 10 bases match TRBD2. The trim removed 4 bases at V and 8 bases at J, leaving 9 bases unmatched. The CDR3 loop spans 15 amino acids. CDR1 is SGDLS and CDR2 is YYNGEE in the germline V gene. The CDR3 DNA reads as TGTGCCAGCAGCCCGACATCGGGACTAGCGCATGAGCAGTTCTTC. It translates to CASSPTSGLAHEQFF. Full variable domain (outside the CDR3, taken from reference TRBV9 and TRBJ2-1): DSGVTQTPKHLITATGQRVTLRCSPRSGDLSVYWYQQSLDQGLQFLIQYYNGEERAKGNILERFSAQQFPDLHSELNLSSLELGDSALYFCASSPTSGLAHEQFFGPGTRLTVL.

CDR3 nucleotide sequence: TGCGCCAGCAGCTTGGCCCCCCTAGCGGGCCTAATTCAAGAGACCCAGTACTTC. Its translation is CASSLAPLAGLIQETQYF. The chain carries TRBV5-1 and TRBJ2-5; 8 bases are a match to TRBD2. This CDR3 comprises 18 residues. Germline lookup yields CDR1 SGHRS and CDR2 YFSETQ. Trimming at V came to 0 bases and at J to 2 bases, leaving 12 bases not matched to a gene.

This clone has more than one count but fewer than ten. This rearrangement joins TRBV28 to TRBJ1-2; TRBD1 agrees at 7 bases. Germline CDR1 is MDHEN and CDR2 is SYDVKM. V lost 5 bases, J lost 0 bases, and 9 bases stayed unmatched. The CDR3 runs to 16 residues. CDR3 coding DNA: TGTGCCAGCAGTCGAGGACAGGACGTCCCTAACTATGGCTACACCTTC. Amino acid sequence: CASSRGQDVPNYGYTF.

The V and J genes are TRBV6-1 and TRBJ2-3; D ambiguous. From germline, CDR1 is MNHNS and CDR2 SASEGT. The V end lost 2 bases, the J end lost 4 bases, and 16 bases lay between the germline ends. The CDR3 extends over 16 amino acids. This CDR3 is CASSETLGPGADTQYF. The CDR3 DNA reads TGTGCCAGCAGTGAAACGTTAGGTCCGGGTGCAGATACGCAGTATTTT.

V usage is TRBV19 and J usage is TRBJ2-3, with 12 bases matching TRBD2. Germline loops: CDR1 LNHDA, CDR2 SQIVND (reference sequence). The CDR3 totals 17 residues. V dropped 4 bases and J dropped 2; count of bases not matched to a gene: 7. CDR3 loop: CASSTEASGRVTDTQYF. CDR3 sequence (DNA): TGTGCCAGTAGTACTGAGGCTAGCGGGAGGGTCACAGATACGCAGTATTTT. The complete variable domain, with remaining parts taken from reference TRBV19 and TRBJ2-3, reads DGGITQSPKYLFRKEGQNVTLSCEQNLNHDAMYWYRQDPGQGLRLIYYSQIVNDFQKGDIAEGYSVSREKKESFPLTVTSAQKNPTAFYLCASSTEASGRVTDTQYFGPGTRLTVL.

The CDR3 sequence: CASSQAPSGKGTGELFF. The CDR3 region has the DNA TGTGCCAGCAGCCAAGCTCCTAGCGGGAAGGGCACCGGGGAGCTGTTTTTT. The J gene is TRBJ2-2, the V gene TRBV4-2; 9 nucleotides align to TRBD2. CDR1 is LGHNA and CDR2 is YNFKEQ in the germline V gene. Losses at the gene ends were 1 base for V and 4 bases for J; bases not matched to a gene: 7. The CDR3 has 17 amino acids.

The chain has TRBV9 and TRBJ2-3, with a possible D match to TRBD2 (6 bases). In germline, CDR1 is SGDLS, CDR2 YYNGEE. This CDR3 has 15 amino acids. Trimming stripped 0 bases from V and 9 bases from J, with 17 bases between. This chain's CDR3 is CASSVAGGARETQYF. The CDR3, as DNA: TGTGCCAGCAGCGTAGCTGGAGGGGCCAGGGAGACGCAGTATTTT.

The J gene is TRBJ1-2, the V gene TRBV19; D gene ambiguous. The length of the CDR3 is 15 residues. Trimming stripped 5 bases from V and 3 bases from J, with 16 bases between. CDR1 is LNHDA, CDR2 SQIVND, per germline (reference sequence). In nucleotides, the CDR3 is TGTGCCAGTAGTCCAACGAACGGGATTTACTATGGCTACACCTTC. This translates into CASSPTNGIYYGYTF.

The chain uses TRBV6-6 and TRBJ1-4; D perhaps matches TRBD1 (6 bases). The germline V gene has CDR1 MNHNY and CDR2 SVGAGI (reference sequence). Trimming shortened V by 2 bases and J by 13 bases, and 14 bases separated the two germline ends. There are 13 residues in the CDR3. CDR3 sequence: CASSYGTGQRLFF. The CDR3 nucleotides are TGTGCCAGCAGTTACGGTACAGGGCAAAGACTGTTTTTT.

This rearrangement joins TRBV28 to TRBJ1-4; no firm D call. This CDR3 has 14 amino acids. Germline CDR1 is MDHEN and CDR2 is SYDVKM. The V and J ends lost 6 bases and 8 bases respectively, with 16 bases between them. CDR3 DNA sequence: TGTGCCAGCAGGTTAATGGGCGGGTCGGAAAAACTGTTTTTT. It codes for CASRLMGGSEKLFF.

The V gene is TRBV20-1, the J gene TRBJ2-1, with no clear D. Germline loops: CDR1 DFQATT, CDR2 SNEGSKA (reference sequence). CDR3 length equals 15 residues. Trimming pared 3 bases from V and 7 bases from J, leaving 19 bases between. This chain's CDR3 is CSASSALYYSNEQFF. As DNA, the CDR3 is TGCAGTGCTAGTTCTGCCTTATACTACTCGAATGAGCAGTTCTTC.

V and J are TRBV5-5 and TRBJ2-3; 7 nucleotides match TRBD1. V gave up 4 bases and J gave up 0 bases; unmatched junction bases: 8. Germline V gene data show CDR1 as SGHKS and CDR2 as YYEKEE (reference sequence). The CDR3 runs 16 residues. This CDR3 is CASSDPGTDSTDTQYF. CDR3 in DNA: TGTGCCAGCAGCGACCCCGGGACAGATAGCACAGATACGCAGTATTTT.

V usage is TRBV7-2 and J usage is TRBJ2-2; D unresolved. V was shortened by 1 base and J by 1 base, with 10 bases between the two germline ends. CDR1 and CDR2 (germline): SGHTA, FQGNSA. This CDR3 region has 16 residues. The CDR3 sequence: CASSLEAGRNTGELFF. CDR3 DNA: TGTGCCAGCAGCTTAGAGGCAGGCCGGAACACCGGGGAGCTGTTTTTT.

This clone came up once. This chain uses TRBV29-1 with TRBJ2-5; TRBD1 matches at 11 bases. Unmatched junction bases numbered 6, after V lost 7 bases and J lost 5 bases. Germline CDR1 is SQVTM and CDR2 is ANQGSEA. The CDR3 loop spans 13 amino acids. The CDR3 bases are TGCAGCGCCCGGGACAGGGGGATGGAGACCCAGTACTTC. This translates into CSARDRGMETQYF.

The genes are TRBV18 and TRBJ2-3; 7 positions match TRBD1. V was pared by 4 bases and J by 2 bases, with 6 bases of the junction left unmatched. Germline CDR1 reads KGHSH; CDR2 reads LQKENI. The CDR3 is made up of 15 amino acids. The CDR3 DNA reads TGTGCCAGCTCACAAGGGACAGTCGACACAGATACGCAGTATTTT. Translated, it gives CASSQGTVDTDTQYF.

The rearrangement links TRBV5-1 to TRBJ2-2, with 9 bases that match TRBD2. From germline, CDR1 is SGHRS and CDR2 YFSETQ. The CDR3 length is 16 residues. V dropped 0 bases and J dropped 7; count of bases not matched to a gene: 7. The CDR3 spells CASSLAPAGGGGELFF. The CDR3 region has the DNA TGCGCCAGCAGCTTGGCCCCAGCGGGAGGCGGCGGGGAGCTGTTTTTT.